Sequencing of this T cell receptor beta chain was carried out in a study of beta chain features in type 1 diabetes. The V gene's germline CDR1 is MGHRA and CDR2 YSYEKL. Trimming stripped 0 bases from V and 5 bases from J, with 23 bases between. The CDR3 loop spans 19 amino acids. One heparinised blood draw, averaging roughly 120 mL, came from each donor. Overall study results and limits: Shorter templates may be favored by PCR, equally so in patients and controls. Among patients with Type 1 diabetes, TCRB CDR3s were moderately but significantly shorter in every one of the four CD4+ subsets. In the patient group, naive, central memory and Treg TCRB repertoires seemed more alike than in the healthy donor group.

All of the isolated RNA was reverse transcribed, so expressed TCRB transcripts were sequenced. About 3.3 million reads, on average, came from each naive, central memory and regulatory T cell sample. Repertoires were generated with immunoSEQ multiplex PCR, while TCRdb's copy carries only in-frame clones and drops some. The sample consists of some 63,000 clones, more than 45% of them appearing once. The table lists this clone with a few counts. Its target is not known. This clonotype was obtained from a man aged 30 to 39 with type 1 diabetes. The sequenced sample consisted of central memory CD4+ T cells from blood. This chain links TRBV4-1 with TRBJ2-4, with D maybe TRBD1 (6 bases). CDR3 region: CASSQDRVTDSGNENIQYF. CDR3 DNA sequence: TGCGCCAGCAGCCAAGATAGGGTCACGGACAGTGGAAACGAAAACATTCAGTACTTC.